This passage covers 30 T cell receptor beta chains from one sample sequenced in a study of CD8+CD57+ T cells in acquired aplastic anemia. Both TCR beta VDJ combination and CDR3 sequence profiling were carried out. Genomic DNA was the template for this profiling. TCRdb re-called the reads with MiXCR, one entry per CDR3 protein. The sample shows 150,000 to 200,000 distinct CDR3 sequences, 40% to 55% of them seen only once. In patients chosen for sequencing, flow cytometry had shown CD8+CD57+ cell expansion. What was sequenced was sorted CD4+, CD8+, or CD8+CD57+ T cells (not recorded which) from PBMCs. All receptors come from a human donor with aplastic anemia.

This clonotype was detected many times. The rearrangement uses TRBV4-2 and TRBJ2-3; D not certain. The germline V gene has CDR1 LGHNA and CDR2 YNFKEQ. The CDR3 covers 14 residues. V lost 4 bases to trimming and J lost 2 bases, with 10 bases between them. CDR3 region: CASSLTSSTDTQYF. The CDR3, as DNA: TGTGCCAGCAGCCTAACGTCATCCACAGATACGCAGTATTTT.

The chain employs TRBV25-1 and TRBJ2-5; a weak D match, TRBD1 (6 bases). The V end lost 5 bases, the J end lost 7 bases, and 14 bases lay between the germline ends. This CDR3 region has 13 residues. Germline V lookup: CDR1 MGHDK, CDR2 SYGVNS. CDR3 DNA: TGTGCCAGCAGTAACGGACAGATGGGGACCCAGTACTTC. As protein: CASSNGQMGTQYF. Looking up the rest from reference TRBV25-1 and TRBJ2-5 gives the full variable domain: EADIYQTPRYLVIGTGKKITLECSQTMGHDKMYWYQQDPGMELHLIHYSYGVNSTEKGDLSSESTVSRIRTEHFPLTLESARPSHTSQYLCASSNGQMGTQYFGPGTRLLVL.

This clonotype was observed many times. In nucleotides, the CDR3 is TGTGCCAGCAGTGAATACGGGGATAGGAATGGCTACACCTTC. Amino acid sequence: CASSEYGDRNGYTF. This chain joins TRBV6-1 and TRBJ1-2; no firm D call. The germline CDR1 and CDR2 sequences are MNHNS and SASEGT. The CDR3 loop spans 14 amino acids. The V and J ends lost 2 bases and 6 bases respectively, with 13 bases between them.

This clonotype was observed a single time. The chain carries TRBV7-2 and TRBJ1-5; 9 bases fit TRBD1. The V gene end was trimmed by 5 bases and the J gene end by 6 bases; junction bases not matched to a gene: 5. CDR1 is SGHTA, CDR2 FQGNSA, per germline. CDR3 length equals 14 residues. The CDR3 loop reads CASSPRTGVQPQHF. In DNA, the CDR3 is TGTGCCAGCAGCCCGAGGACAGGGGTTCAGCCCCAGCATTTT.

The chain joins TRBV2 to TRBJ2-5, with a tentative D call TRBD2 (6 bases). CDR1 SNHLY and CDR2 FYNNEI come from the germline V gene. The CDR3 runs 14 residues. V was cut by 5 bases and J by 5 bases, with 15 bases left in between. The CDR3 protein is CASSKEAGWETQYF. CDR3 coding DNA: TGTGCCAGCAGTAAGGAGGCGGGATGGGAGACCCAGTACTTC.

On this clonotype: Its ends do not fully match the called genes, so a read error is possible. V is TRBV7-9 and J is TRBJ2-5; the D call may be TRBD1 or TRBD2 (5 bases each). This CDR3 has 13 amino acids. The V gene's germline CDR1 is SEHNR and CDR2 FQNEAQ (reference sequence). In DNA, the CDR3 is TGTGCCAGCAGATTAGTGGTGGGGACGGGCCAGTACTTC. It encodes CASRLVVGTGQYF. Drawing the rest from reference TRBV7-9 and TRBJ2-5, the complete variable domain is DTGVSQNPRHKITKRGQNVTFRCDPISEHNRLYWYRQTLGQGPEFLTYFQNEAQLEKSRLLSDRFSAERPKGSFSTLEIQRTEQGDSAMYLCASRLVVGTGQYFGPGTRLLVL.

On this clonotype itself: This may come from a read error, since a much larger clone is one base off. The rearrangement uses TRBV5-1 and TRBJ2-2; TRBD1 matches 11 bases. Germline CDR1 SGHRS, CDR2 YFSETQ. After removal of 4 bases from V and 2 bases from J, the junction contained 7 bases not matched to a gene. The CDR3 contains 17 residues. The CDR3 reads CASSPRGTGGNTGELFF. In DNA form, the CDR3 reads TGCGCCAGCAGCCCCAGAGGGACAGGGGGTAACACCGGGGAGCTGTTTTTT.

In this sample, this clonotype turned up many times. The CDR3 sequence: CSARDATSGGARTKNIQYF. As DNA, the CDR3 is TGCAGTGCTAGAGATGCAACTAGCGGGGGGGCGAGGACCAAAAACATTCAGTACTTC. V and J are TRBV20-1 and TRBJ2-4; 13 bases line up with TRBD2. The length of the CDR3 is 19 residues. Germline V gives CDR1 DFQATT, CDR2 SNEGSKA (reference sequence). Germline trimming cut 0 bases from V and 2 bases from J; bases unmatched to any gene: 10.

The chain has TRBV7-9 and TRBJ2-5, with 7 bases lining up with TRBD2. Germline V lookup: CDR1 SEHNR, CDR2 FQNEAQ (reference sequence). J was trimmed by 0 bases and V by 3 bases; bases with no gene match: 4. This CDR3 is built from 15 residues. The CDR3 reads CASSLSGTHQETQYF. Written as DNA, the CDR3 is TGTGCCAGCAGCTTGAGCGGGACCCACCAAGAGACCCAGTACTTC.

V usage is TRBV10-2 and J usage is TRBJ2-5; 11 bases map to TRBD2. Germline CDR1 and CDR2: WSHSY and SAAADI. The V and J ends lost 5 bases and 4 bases, in that order; junction bases with no gene match: 3. This CDR3 has 14 residues. CDR3: CASSMLAGGETQYF. The CDR3 DNA sequence: TGCGCCAGCAGTATGCTAGCGGGGGGAGAGACCCAGTACTTC.

Note on this clonotype: The CDR3 end shows no conserved phenylalanine or tryptophan, and so a read error is likely. This rearrangement joins TRBV19 to TRBJ1-1, with D possibly matching TRBD1 (6 bases). Germline V CDR1 and CDR2: LNHDA, SQIVND (reference sequence). The V and J ends lost 3 bases and 3 bases respectively, with 26 bases between them. The CDR3 consists of 19 residues. In DNA form, the CDR3 reads TGTGCCAGTAGTATCGGTACCTGGGGGGCGGTCGTTAGAGACACTGAAGCTTTCCTT. Translation gives CASSIGTWGAVVRDTEAFL.

This chain connects TRBV2 to TRBJ1-6; D not certain. Trimming removed 1 base at V and 1 base at J, with 8 bases between. Germline CDR1 is SNHLY and CDR2 is FYNNEI. This CDR3 has 16 amino acids. The CDR3 bases are TGTGCCAGCAGTGAAGGGATTTCGTCCTATAATTCACCCCTCCACTTT. Translating it yields CASSEGISSYNSPLHF.

The genes are TRBV19 and TRBJ1-1, with D possibly TRBD1 on 5 matching bases. The V end was cut by 10 bases, the J end by 9 bases, with 24 bases between. Per germline, CDR1 LNHDA and CDR2 SQIVND (reference sequence). This CDR3 spans 14 amino acids. In DNA, the CDR3 is TGTGCCACCAAACCCGGGACTGAATATACCCAAGCTTTCTTT. Amino acid sequence: CATKPGTEYTQAFF. The full variable domain, completed using reference TRBV19 and TRBJ1-1, is DGGITQSPKYLFRKEGQNVTLSCEQNLNHDAMYWYRQDPGQGLRLIYYSQIVNDFQKGDIAEGYSVSREKKESFPLTVTSAQKNPTAFYLCATKPGTEYTQAFFGQGTRLTVV.

The gene calls are TRBV19 and TRBJ1-3; 9 bases line up with TRBD1. V was clipped by 10 bases and J by 4 bases; unmatched bases: 8. Germline V CDR1 and CDR2: LNHDA, SQIVND (reference sequence). The CDR3 covers 14 residues. This chain's CDR3 is CATRTGAAGNTIYF. The CDR3 nucleotides read TGTGCCACCCGGACAGGGGCCGCGGGAAACACCATATATTTT.

This clonotype was recorded many times. This CDR3 reads CASRPGLHTGELFF. The CDR3 DNA reads as TGTGCCAGCAGGCCGGGACTGCATACCGGGGAGCTGTTTTTT. This chain joins TRBV6-1 and TRBJ2-2, with D maybe TRBD2 (6 bases). Trimming stripped 6 bases from V and 5 bases from J, with 13 bases between. CDR3 length equals 14 residues. CDR1 is MNHNS and CDR2 is SASEGT in the germline V gene.

A few counts support this clonotype. The chain is built from TRBV29-1 and TRBJ2-3; TRBD2 aligns across 9 bases. The CDR3 is made up of 13 amino acids. Trimming removed 4 bases from V and 3 bases from J; junction bases left unmatched: 2. Germline loops: CDR1 SQVTM, CDR2 ANQGSEA. The CDR3 loop is CSVGGRVTDTQYF. The CDR3 nucleotides read TGCAGCGTTGGCGGGAGGGTGACAGATACGCAGTATTTT.

The chain carries TRBV11-2 and TRBJ1-2; 9 bases line up with TRBD1. The CDR3 contains 17 residues. The J segment lost 5 bases and the V segment lost 3 bases, leaving 13 bases of the junction unmatched. CDR1 is SGHAT and CDR2 is FQNNGV in the germline V gene. The CDR3 sequence: CASSLEGDRDRVYGYTF. In nucleotides, the CDR3 is TGTGCCAGCAGCTTGGAGGGGGACCGGGACAGGGTGTATGGCTACACCTTC.

This chain uses TRBV7-2 with TRBJ1-5, with 8 positions matching TRBD1. Looked up from germline, CDR1 is SGHTA and CDR2 is FQGNSA. The V gene end was trimmed by 10 bases and the J gene end by 6 bases; junction bases not matched to a gene: 8. The CDR3 totals 13 residues. CDR3 in DNA: TGTGCCACCAAGGACAGGGTAGGTCAGCCCCAGCATTTT. Protein product: CATKDRVGQPQHF. The whole variable domain, remainder taken from reference TRBV7-2 and TRBJ1-5, is GAGVSQSPSNKVTEKGKDVELRCDPISGHTALYWYRQSLGQGLEFLIYFQGNSAPDKSGLPSDRFSAERTGGSVSTLTIQRTQQEDSAVYLCATKDRVGQPQHFGDGTRLSIL.

The sample holds many counts of this clonotype. The rearrangement links TRBV6-2 or TRBV6-3 to TRBJ2-3; TRBD1 might be the D (6 bases). The germline V gene has CDR1 MNHEY and CDR2 SVGEGT. V lost 0 bases to trimming and J lost 2 bases, with 12 bases between them. This CDR3 is built from 16 residues. In DNA form, the CDR3 reads TGTGCCAGCAGTTACTCGCACAGGGAACCCACAGATACGCAGTATTTT. Residues: CASSYSHREPTDTQYF.

This clonotype was counted many times. The V call is TRBV6-5, the J call TRBJ1-1, with D possibly being TRBD1 (6 bases). Between the trimmed V and J ends, which lost 7 bases and 4 bases, there was a span of 13 bases. This CDR3 has 13 amino acids. The germline V gene encodes CDR1 MNHEY and CDR2 SVGAGI. The CDR3 sequence: CASIPTGGTEAFF. The CDR3 DNA follows: TGTGCCAGCATTCCGACAGGAGGCACTGAAGCTTTCTTT.

The genes are TRBV20-1 and TRBJ1-2, with D perhaps matching TRBD1 (6 bases). Germline values: CDR1 DFQATT, CDR2 SNEGSKA (reference sequence). Trimming took off 0 bases at V and 4 bases at J, with 18 bases between the two ends. This CDR3 region has 16 residues. The CDR3 spells CSARDRGIRGTYGYTF. For the CDR3, the DNA is TGCAGTGCTAGAGACAGGGGCATAAGAGGAACCTATGGCTACACCTTC.

The V call is TRBV15, the J call TRBJ2-7, with D possibly TRBD1 on 6 matching bases. V was trimmed by 3 bases and J by 4 bases, leaving 13 bases between them. Germline lookup yields CDR1 LNHNV and CDR2 YYDKDF (reference sequence). CDR3 size: 14 residues. The CDR3 spells CATSREGGSYEQYF. The CDR3 nucleotides are TGTGCCACCAGCAGGGAAGGGGGTTCTTACGAGCAGTACTTC.

Notes on this clonotype: A much more abundant neighbour one base away suggests this may be a read error. The CDR3 coding sequence is TGTGCCTGTATGGGAGATCCGAATTCACCCCTCCACTTT. This codes for CACMGDPNSPLHF. The rearrangement joins TRBV30 to TRBJ1-6; D is uncertain. Germline V gene data show CDR1 as GTSNPN and CDR2 as SVGIG (reference sequence). Between the trimmed V and J ends, which lost 6 bases and 7 bases, there was a span of 13 bases. This CDR3 contains 13 residues.

A remark on this clonotype: A junction boundary mismatches the germline segment, possibly from a read error. This rearrangement joins TRBV12-3 or TRBV12-4 to TRBJ1-6, with D perhaps TRBD1 (5 bases). The CDR3 is made up of 14 amino acids. The CDR3 protein is CAISELEGRSPLHF. The CDR3, as DNA: TGTGCCATCAGTGAGCTGGAGGGACGCTCACCCCTCCACTTT.

The rearrangement joins TRBV19 to TRBJ2-7, with D perhaps TRBD1 (6 bases). Trimming cost V 5 bases and J 2 bases, with 16 bases left between them. In germline, CDR1 is LNHDA, CDR2 SQIVND (reference sequence). The CDR3 is 15 amino acids. The CDR3 reads CASSLGQQPTYEQYF. The DNA for the CDR3 is TGTGCCAGTAGTTTAGGACAGCAACCTACCTACGAGCAGTACTTC.

This chain links TRBV19 with TRBJ2-1; no definite D call. The V end lost 3 bases, the J end lost 9 bases, and 9 bases lay between the germline ends. Germline V CDR1 and CDR2: LNHDA, SQIVND (reference sequence). The CDR3 runs to 12 residues. The CDR3 DNA reads TGTGCCAGTAGTATCGGCCGTTTTGAGCAGTTCTTC. This gives the protein CASSIGRFEQFF.

The V and J genes are TRBV10-3 and TRBJ2-5, with D maybe TRBD2 (9 bases). From germline, CDR1 is ENHRY and CDR2 SYGVKD. This CDR3 region has 18 residues. The V and J ends lost 6 bases and 1 base respectively, with 24 bases between them. In nucleotides, the CDR3 is TGTGCCATCAGAGACAGGGGCAGTAGCGGGGGCTCCCAAGAGACCCAGTACTTC. It is translated as CAIRDRGSSGGSQETQYF.

This clonotype has just one count. The rearrangement joins TRBV19 to TRBJ1-2; TRBD1 matches at 7 bases. CDR3 length equals 13 residues. Per the germline V gene, CDR1 is LNHDA and CDR2 is SQIVND (reference sequence). V lost 6 bases to trimming and J lost 4 bases; unmatched junction nucleotides: 5. The CDR3 region has the DNA TGTGCCAGTAGGAGGGGGCAGATCTATGGCTACACCTTC. It codes for CASRRGQIYGYTF. Variable domain in full (rest from reference TRBV19 and TRBJ1-2): DGGITQSPKYLFRKEGQNVTLSCEQNLNHDAMYWYRQDPGQGLRLIYYSQIVNDFQKGDIAEGYSVSREKKESFPLTVTSAQKNPTAFYLCASRRGQIYGYTFGSGTRLTVV.

The V gene is TRBV20-1, the J gene TRBJ1-1, with D possibly being TRBD1 (5 bases). Trimming stripped 1 base from V and 6 bases from J, with 15 bases between. The CDR3 contains 14 residues. Germline V CDR1 and CDR2: DFQATT, SNEGSKA (reference sequence). In DNA, the CDR3 is TGCAGTGCTAGAGTCGGGGGGGGGGTACCTGAAGCTTTCTTT. This codes for CSARVGGGVPEAFF.

V gene TRBV15 combines with J gene TRBJ1-5, with D possibly matching TRBD1 (5 bases). CDR1 LNHNV and CDR2 YYDKDF come from the germline V gene (reference sequence). The V end lost 4 bases, the J end lost 1 base, and 8 bases lay between the germline ends. The CDR3 runs 14 residues. CDR3 sequence reads: CATSNGGSNQPQHF. The CDR3 DNA reads as TGTGCCACCAGCAACGGGGGGAGCAATCAGCCCCAGCATTTT.